This entry lists 9 T cell receptor beta chains sequenced from one sample in a study of identical twins. TCRdb ran MiXCR on the 5' RACE reads and lists one entry per CDR3 protein. This sample yields some 660,000 distinct CDR3 sequences, of which 8.5% to 9.5% are seen a single time; 0.75% to 1% belongs to the top ten. In addition, the sample was reused for a study of yellow fever vaccine responses in identical twins.

The specimen was PBMCs. The receptors were gathered from a woman between 18 and 29 years old in good health.

A word on this clonotype: Being one base from a much bigger clone, this may be a read error. This chain links TRBV7-8 with TRBJ2-7, with a tentative D call TRBD1 (6 bases). CDR1 SGHVS and CDR2 FQNEAQ come from the germline V gene. V dropped 5 bases and J dropped 0 bases, with 11 bases sitting between them. This CDR3 region has 14 residues. The CDR3 sequence is CASSRQVSSYEQYF. The CDR3 DNA reads as TGTGCCAGCAGCCGACAGGTTAGCTCCTACGAGCAGTACTTC.

The table lists this clonotype with a few counts. This rearrangement joins TRBV24-1 to TRBJ2-1, with TRBD2 identical over 7 bases. The length of the CDR3 is 17 residues. Germline V lookup: CDR1 KGHDR, CDR2 SFDVKD. The J segment lost 7 bases and the V segment lost 4 bases, leaving 15 bases of the junction unmatched. The CDR3 region is CATSDTGTTSRGNEQFF. CDR3 DNA sequence: TGTGCCACCAGTGACACCGGGACTACATCTAGAGGGAATGAGCAGTTCTTC.

This clonotype was counted only a few times. The J gene is TRBJ2-3, the V gene TRBV20-1; D uncertain. The CDR3 has 11 residues. From germline, CDR1 is DFQATT and CDR2 SNEGSKA (reference sequence). The ends were cut back, 3 bases at V and 5 bases at J, with 6 bases in the middle. CDR3: CSARYIDTQYF. CDR3 DNA sequence: TGCAGTGCTAGGTATATAGATACGCAGTATTTT.

This chain joins TRBV11-2 and TRBJ2-3; D is unclear. The CDR3 consists of 14 residues. CDR1 and CDR2 (germline): SGHAT, FQNNGV. Deletions cut 1 base from V and 2 bases from J, with 7 bases between. The CDR3, as DNA: TGTGCCAGCAGCTTAGTTCGGGTCACAGATACGCAGTATTTT. It specifies CASSLVRVTDTQYF.

This clonotype was found many times. This chain uses TRBV7-9 with TRBJ2-1, with D hard to call. Trimming took off 1 base at V and 7 bases at J, with 8 bases between the two ends. Germline CDR1 SEHNR, CDR2 FQNEAQ (reference sequence). The CDR3 has 13 amino acids. The CDR3 spells CASSLGASNEQFF. Written as DNA, the CDR3 is TGTGCCAGCAGCTTAGGGGCCTCTAATGAGCAGTTCTTC. Together with reference TRBV7-9 and TRBJ2-1, the CDR3 gives the full variable domain: DTGVSQNPRHKITKRGQNVTFRCDPISEHNRLYWYRQTLGQGPEFLTYFQNEAQLEKSRLLSDRFSAERPKGSFSTLEIQRTEQGDSAMYLCASSLGASNEQFFGPGTRLTVL.

This chain joins TRBV2 and TRBJ2-2; 10 nucleotides agree with TRBD1. This CDR3 region has 15 residues. Per the germline V gene, CDR1 is SNHLY and CDR2 is FYNNEI. Trimming at V came to 6 bases and at J to 6 bases, leaving 7 bases not matched to a gene. The CDR3 sequence is CASRARDRGAGELFF. The CDR3 DNA follows: TGTGCCAGCAGGGCCCGGGACAGGGGTGCCGGGGAGCTGTTTTTT.

This clonotype was picked up a small number of times. The gene calls are TRBV21-1 and TRBJ2-7; no DNA check was done on the table's D call, TRBD2. TRBV21-1 is annotated as a pseudogene. The CDR3 is made up of 23 amino acids. The CDR3 DNA sequence: TGTGCCAGCAGCAAAGTTGAGTGCGGGGGCCTGAGACTAGCGGGGAAAAGAAACTACGAGCAGTACTTC. Protein sequence: CASSKVECGGLRLAGKRNYEQYF.

The sample holds many counts of this clonotype. The V gene is TRBV2, the J gene TRBJ2-7, with 8 bases identical to TRBD2. V was clipped by 2 bases and J by 3 bases; unmatched bases: 6. This CDR3 region has 15 residues. The V gene's germline CDR1 is SNHLY and CDR2 FYNNEI. This chain's CDR3 is CASSEREGVNYEQYF. The CDR3, as DNA: TGTGCCAGCAGTGAACGGGAGGGCGTGAACTACGAGCAGTACTTC.

The chain employs TRBV6-1 and TRBJ2-7; TRBD1 matches at 9 bases. The CDR3 loop spans 14 amino acids. The junction had 9 bases not matched to a gene; V was cut back by 6 bases and J by 6 bases. Per the germline V gene, CDR1 is MNHNS and CDR2 is SASEGT. The CDR3 spells CASSRKRQGGEQYF. The CDR3 DNA reads TGTGCCAGCAGCCGCAAGAGACAGGGGGGCGAGCAGTACTTC.